The T cell receptor (beta chain) described here comes from a study of T cell responses to AZD1222 COVID-19 vaccine. Study-level points and caveats: Repertoire sampling happened only post peak T cell response.

Notes on this clone: What it recognizes is unknown.

Measured with immunoSEQ multiplex PCR; TCRdb has only the in-frame clones, and not every one. The sample lists some 120,000 clones, over 75% seen once, with less than 11% in the top ten. The CDR3 has 14 residues. The trim removed 8 bases at V and 7 bases at J, leaving 11 bases unmatched. The sequences come from peripheral blood, collected on day 0 of AZD1222 vaccination. The chain uses TRBV23-1 and TRBJ1-5, with 7 bases that match TRBD1. TRBV23-1 is an ORF for which the function is uncertain. The sequence was obtained from an adult in good health. CDR3 region: CASANRGGEQPQHF. In DNA form, the CDR3 reads TGCGCCAGCGCCAATAGAGGGGGCGAACAGCCCCAGCATTTT.